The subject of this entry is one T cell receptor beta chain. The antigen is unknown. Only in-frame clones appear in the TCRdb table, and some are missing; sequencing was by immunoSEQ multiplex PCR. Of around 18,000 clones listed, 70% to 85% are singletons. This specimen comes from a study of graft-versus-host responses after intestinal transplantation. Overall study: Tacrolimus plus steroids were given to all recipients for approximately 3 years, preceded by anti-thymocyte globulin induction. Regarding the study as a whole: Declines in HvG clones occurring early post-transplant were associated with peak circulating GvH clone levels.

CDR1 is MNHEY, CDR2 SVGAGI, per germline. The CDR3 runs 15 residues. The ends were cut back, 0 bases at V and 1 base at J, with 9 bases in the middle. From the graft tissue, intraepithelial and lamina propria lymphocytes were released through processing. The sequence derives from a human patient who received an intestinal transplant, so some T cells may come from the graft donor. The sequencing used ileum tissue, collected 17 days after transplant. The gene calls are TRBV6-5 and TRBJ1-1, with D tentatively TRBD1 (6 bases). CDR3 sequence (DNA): TGTGCCAGCAGTTACTCGAAAGGGGGGAACACTGAAGCTTTCTTT. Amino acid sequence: CASSYSKGGNTEAFF.